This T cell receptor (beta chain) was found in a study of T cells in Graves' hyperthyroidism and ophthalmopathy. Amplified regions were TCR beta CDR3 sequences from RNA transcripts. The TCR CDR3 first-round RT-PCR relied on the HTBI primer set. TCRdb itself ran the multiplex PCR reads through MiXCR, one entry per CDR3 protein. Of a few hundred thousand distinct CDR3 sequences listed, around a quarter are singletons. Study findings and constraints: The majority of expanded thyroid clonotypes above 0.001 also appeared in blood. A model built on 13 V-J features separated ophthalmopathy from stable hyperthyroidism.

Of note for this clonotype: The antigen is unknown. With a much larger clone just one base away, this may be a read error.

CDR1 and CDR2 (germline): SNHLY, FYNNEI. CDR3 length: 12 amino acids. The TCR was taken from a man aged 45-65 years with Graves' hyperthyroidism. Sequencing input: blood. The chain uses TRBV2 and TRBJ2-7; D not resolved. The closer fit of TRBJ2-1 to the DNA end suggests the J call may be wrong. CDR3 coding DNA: TGTGCCAGCACTAAGGCCGGCTACGAGCAGTTCTTC. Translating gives CASTKAGYEQFF.